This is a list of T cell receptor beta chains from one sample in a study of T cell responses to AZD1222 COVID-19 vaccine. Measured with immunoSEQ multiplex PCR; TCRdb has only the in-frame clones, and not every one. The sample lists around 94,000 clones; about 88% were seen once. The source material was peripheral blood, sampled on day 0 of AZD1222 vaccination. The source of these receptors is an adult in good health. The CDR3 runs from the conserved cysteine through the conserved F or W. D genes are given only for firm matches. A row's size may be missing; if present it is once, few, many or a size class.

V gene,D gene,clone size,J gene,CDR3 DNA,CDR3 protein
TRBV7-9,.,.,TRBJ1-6,TGTGCCAGCAGCTTAGCATCAGGGGTTAATTCACCCCTCCACTTT,CASSLASGVNSPLHF
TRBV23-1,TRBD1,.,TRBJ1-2,TGCGCCAGCAGTCAATGGACAGGGGGCCCATATGGCTACACCTTC,CASSQWTGGPYGYTF
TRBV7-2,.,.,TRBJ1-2,TGTGCCAGCAGCTTAGATCCGGAAACCTCGACAAGCTATGGCTACACCTTC,CASSLDPETSTSYGYTF
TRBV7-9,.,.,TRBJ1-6,TGTGCCAGCAGCTTGTTCTCCTATAATTCACCCCTCCACTTT,CASSLFSYNSPLHF
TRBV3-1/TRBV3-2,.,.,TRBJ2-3,TGTGCCAGCAGCCAAGATCGAGGGTACACAGATACGCAGTATTTT,CASSQDRGYTDTQYF
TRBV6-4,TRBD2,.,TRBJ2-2,TGTGCCAGCAGTACTAGCGGGGATAACACCGGGGAGCTGTTTTTT,CASSTSGDNTGELFF
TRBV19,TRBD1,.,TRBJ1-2,TGTGCCAGTAACACAGACAGGGGTCGTGGCTACACCTTC,CASNTDRGRGYTF
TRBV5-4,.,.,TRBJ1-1,TGTGCCAGCAGCGGGGGAGCTTTCTTT,CASSGGAFF
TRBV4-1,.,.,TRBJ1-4,TGCGCCAGCAGACAGGGATTTAATGAAAAACTGTTTTTT,CASRQGFNEKLFF
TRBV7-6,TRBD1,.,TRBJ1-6,TGTGCCAGCAGCCCCCGACAGGGAGATAATTCACCCCTCCACTTT,CASSPRQGDNSPLHF
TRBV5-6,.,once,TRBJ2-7,TGTGCCAGCAGCCCCACCAACGGGGCCCCCAACGAGCAGTACTTC,CASSPTNGAPNEQYF
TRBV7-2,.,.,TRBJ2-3,TGTGCCAGCAGCCCCGGTCCCGACCTAGGGCAGTATTTT,CASSPGPDLGQYF
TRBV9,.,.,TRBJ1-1,TGTGCCAGCAGCGTAGGGTTAGGGAACACTGAAGCTTTCTTT,CASSVGLGNTEAFF
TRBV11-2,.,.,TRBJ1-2,TGTGCCAGCAGCTTAGAGTTCCTAGGGGGTGGCTACACCTTC,CASSLEFLGGGYTF
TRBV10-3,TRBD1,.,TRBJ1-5,TGTGCCATCAGTACGGGGACAGGGCACAATCAGCCCCAGCATTTT,CAISTGTGHNQPQHF
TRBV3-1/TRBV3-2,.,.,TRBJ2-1,TGTGCCAGCAGCCAATACAGGGTTGGTGAGCAGTTCTTC,CASSQYRVGEQFF
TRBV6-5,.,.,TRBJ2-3,TGTGCCAGCAGTCTCCAAAGTGGATCCACAGATACGCAGTATTTT,CASSLQSGSTDTQYF
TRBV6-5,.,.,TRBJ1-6,TGTGCCAGCAGTTCCCTGGGGGGGTTCTATAATTCACCCCTCCACTTT,CASSSLGGFYNSPLHF
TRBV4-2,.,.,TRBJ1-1,TGTGCCAGCAGCCAAGGGGGGAGGGGGATGAACACTGAAGCTTTCTTT,CASSQGGRGMNTEAFF
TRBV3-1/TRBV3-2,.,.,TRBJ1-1,TGTGCCAGCAGCCAAGTCACAGGGACTACTGAAGCTTTCTTT,CASSQVTGTTEAFF
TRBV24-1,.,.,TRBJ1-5,TGTGCCACTCCTTTAACAGGGCGGTGGGCATGGGCCCAGCATTTT,CATPLTGRWAWAQHF
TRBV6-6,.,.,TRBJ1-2,TGTGCCAGCAGTTACAACTATGGCTACACCTTC,CASSYNYGYTF
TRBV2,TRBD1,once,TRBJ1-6,TGTGCCAGCATCCGGGACAGGGTCAATTCACCCCTCCACTTT,CASIRDRVNSPLHF
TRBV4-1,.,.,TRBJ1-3,TGCGCCAGCAGCCAAGTCGGGGGCCGTATATATTTT,CASSQVGGRIYF
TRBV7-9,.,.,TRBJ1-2,TGTGCCAGCAGCTTAACAGCTAACTATGGCTACACCTTC,CASSLTANYGYTF
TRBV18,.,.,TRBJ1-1,TGTGCCAGCTCACGGGTCCGGGGAGAAATGGGTGAAGCTTTCTTT,CASSRVRGEMGEAFF
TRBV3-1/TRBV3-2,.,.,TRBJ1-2,TGTGCCAGCAGCCAGGACACGAACTATGGCTACACCTTC,CASSQDTNYGYTF
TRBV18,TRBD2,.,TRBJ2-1,TGTGCCAGCTCACCACCGCAAAGCGGGGGGCAACCTCATGAGCAGTTCTTC,CASSPPQSGGQPHEQFF
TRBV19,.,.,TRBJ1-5,TGTGCCAGTAGTTTGGGGGAGGGGCAGCCCCAGCATTTT,CASSLGEGQPQHF
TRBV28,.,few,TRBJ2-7,TGTGCCAGCAGTCATGGGGGGCCCTACGAGCAGTACTTC,CASSHGGPYEQYF
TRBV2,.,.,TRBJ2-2,TGTGCCAGCAGTGAAAGGACCACCGGGGAGCTGTTTTTT,CASSERTTGELFF
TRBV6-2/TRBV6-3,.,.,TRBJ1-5,TGTGCCAGCAGTTACCGGGCCGTTTATAGCAATCAGCCCCAGCATTTT,CASSYRAVYSNQPQHF
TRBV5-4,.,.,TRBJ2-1,TGTGCCAGCAGCTTGGAAGGTTCCTACGCCAGTGAGCAGTTCTTC,CASSLEGSYASEQFF
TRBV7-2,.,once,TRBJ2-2,TGTGCCAGCAGGACCTTGTACACCGGGGAGCTGTTTTTT,CASRTLYTGELFF
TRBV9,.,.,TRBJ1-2,TGTGCCAGCAGCCCTACCGGGACACTGACGAACTATGGCTACACCTTC,CASSPTGTLTNYGYTF
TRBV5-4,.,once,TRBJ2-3,TGTGCCAGCAGCTTGGACCGGGGCACAGATACGCAGTATTTT,CASSLDRGTDTQYF
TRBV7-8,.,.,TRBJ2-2,TGTGCCAGCAGCCCACTAAAAGGGGGGCCCGGAGCCGGGGAGCTGTTTTTT,CASSPLKGGPGAGELFF
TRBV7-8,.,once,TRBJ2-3,TGTGCCAGCAGCCTAGAGGCGACTAGGGGAGGCACAGATACGCAGTATTTT,CASSLEATRGGTDTQYF
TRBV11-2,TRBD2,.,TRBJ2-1,TGTGCCAGCAGCGGGACTAGCGGGGGGACCTCCTACAATGAGCAGTTCTTC,CASSGTSGGTSYNEQFF
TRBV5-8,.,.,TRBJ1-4,TGTGCCAGCAGCTTGGACAGCAGTAATGAAAAACTGTTTTTT,CASSLDSSNEKLFF
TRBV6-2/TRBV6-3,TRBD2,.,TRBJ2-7,TGTGCCAGCAGTGACGGACTAGCGGGGGACACCTACGAGCAGTACTTC,CASSDGLAGDTYEQYF
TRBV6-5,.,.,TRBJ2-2,TGTGCCAGCAGAGCCGACAGTTACACCGGGGAGCTGTTTTTT,CASRADSYTGELFF
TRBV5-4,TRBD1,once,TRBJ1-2,TGTGCCAGCAGCTCCAGTCCCGACAGGGGGTACGGCTACACCTTC,CASSSSPDRGYGYTF
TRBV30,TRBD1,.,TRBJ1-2,TGTGCCCAATCTGGACAGGAGATTAACTATGGCTACACCTTC,CAQSGQEINYGYTF
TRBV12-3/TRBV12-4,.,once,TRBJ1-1,TGTGCCAGCAGTTTAATAGGCACTGAAGCTTTCTTT,CASSLIGTEAFF
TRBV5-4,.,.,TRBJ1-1,TGTGCCAGCAGCTTGTGGAACACTGAAGCTTTCTTT,CASSLWNTEAFF
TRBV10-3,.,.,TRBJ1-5,TGTGCCATCAGTGGGCCGGGGGGGACGGGCAATCAGCCCCAGCATTTT,CAISGPGGTGNQPQHF
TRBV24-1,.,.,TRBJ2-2,TGTGCCACCAGTGGGGCTAGGGGGGACACCGGGGAGCTGTTTTTT,CATSGARGDTGELFF